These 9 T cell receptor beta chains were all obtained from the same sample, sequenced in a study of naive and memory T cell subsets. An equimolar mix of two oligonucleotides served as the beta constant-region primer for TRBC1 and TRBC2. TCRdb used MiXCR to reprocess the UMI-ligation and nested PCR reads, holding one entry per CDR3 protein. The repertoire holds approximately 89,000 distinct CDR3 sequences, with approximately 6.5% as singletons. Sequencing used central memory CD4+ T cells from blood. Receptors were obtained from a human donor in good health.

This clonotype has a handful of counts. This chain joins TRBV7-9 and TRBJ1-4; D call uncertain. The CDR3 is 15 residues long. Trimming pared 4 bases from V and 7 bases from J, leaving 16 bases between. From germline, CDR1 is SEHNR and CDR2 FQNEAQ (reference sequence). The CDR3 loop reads CASSWGAGMVEKLFF. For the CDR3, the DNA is TGTGCCAGCAGCTGGGGTGCGGGGATGGTTGAAAAACTGTTTTTT.

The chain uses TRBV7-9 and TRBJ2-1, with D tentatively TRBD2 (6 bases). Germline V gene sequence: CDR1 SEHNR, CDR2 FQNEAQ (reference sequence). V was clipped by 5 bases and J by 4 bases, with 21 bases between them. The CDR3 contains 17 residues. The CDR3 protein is CASSLPPRLAIYNEQFF. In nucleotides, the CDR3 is TGTGCCAGCAGCCTCCCCCCGAGGCTAGCGATTTACAATGAGCAGTTCTTC.

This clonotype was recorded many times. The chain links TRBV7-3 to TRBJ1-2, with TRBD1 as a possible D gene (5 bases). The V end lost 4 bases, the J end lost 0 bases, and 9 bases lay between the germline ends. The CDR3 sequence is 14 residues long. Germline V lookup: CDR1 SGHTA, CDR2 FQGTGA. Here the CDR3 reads CASSWWTSNYGYTF. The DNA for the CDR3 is TGTGCCAGCAGCTGGTGGACATCTAACTATGGCTACACCTTC.

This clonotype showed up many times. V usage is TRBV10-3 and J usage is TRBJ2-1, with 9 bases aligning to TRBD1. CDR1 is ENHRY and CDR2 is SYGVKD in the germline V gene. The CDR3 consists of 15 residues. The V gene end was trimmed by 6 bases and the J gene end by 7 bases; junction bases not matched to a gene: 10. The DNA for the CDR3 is TGTGCCATCAGGGGACAGGACAGGGGTTTTAATGAGCAGTTCTTC. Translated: CAIRGQDRGFNEQFF.

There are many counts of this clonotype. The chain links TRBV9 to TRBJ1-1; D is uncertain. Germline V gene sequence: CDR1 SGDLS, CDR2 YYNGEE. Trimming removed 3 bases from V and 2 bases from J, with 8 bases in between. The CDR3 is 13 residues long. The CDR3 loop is CASSATGNTEAFF. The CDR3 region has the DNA TGTGCCAGCAGCGCGACCGGTAACACTGAAGCTTTCTTT.

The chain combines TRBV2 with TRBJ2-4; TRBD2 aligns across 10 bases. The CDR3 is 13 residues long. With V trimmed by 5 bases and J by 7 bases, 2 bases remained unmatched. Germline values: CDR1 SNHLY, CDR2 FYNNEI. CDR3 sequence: CASSLAGANIQYF. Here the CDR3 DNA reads TGTGCCAGCAGTCTAGCGGGGGCCAACATTCAGTACTTC.

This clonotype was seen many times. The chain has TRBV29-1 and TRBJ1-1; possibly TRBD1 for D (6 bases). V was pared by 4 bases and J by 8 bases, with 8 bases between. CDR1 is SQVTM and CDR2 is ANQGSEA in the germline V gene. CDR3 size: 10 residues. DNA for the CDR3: TGCAGCGTTGCGGACAGCGAAGCTTTCTTT. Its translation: CSVADSEAFF. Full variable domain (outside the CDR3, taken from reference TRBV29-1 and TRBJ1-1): SAVISQKPSRDICQRGTSLTIQCQVDSQVTMMFWYRQQPGQSLTLIATANQGSEATYESGFVIDKFPISRPNLTFSTLTVSNMSPEDSSIYLCSVADSEAFFGQGTRLTVV.

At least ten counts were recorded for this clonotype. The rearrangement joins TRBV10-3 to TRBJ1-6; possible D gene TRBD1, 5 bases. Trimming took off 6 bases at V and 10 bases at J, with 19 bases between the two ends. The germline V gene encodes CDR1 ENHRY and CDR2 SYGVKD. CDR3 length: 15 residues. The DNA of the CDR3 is TGTGCCATCAGGGGGGGGGACGGTTCTTGGTCACCCCTCCACTTT. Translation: CAIRGGDGSWSPLHF.

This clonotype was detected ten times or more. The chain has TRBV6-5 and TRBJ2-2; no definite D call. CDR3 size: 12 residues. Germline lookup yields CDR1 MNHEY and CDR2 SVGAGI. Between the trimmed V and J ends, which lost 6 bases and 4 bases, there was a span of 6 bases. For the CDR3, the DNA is TGTGCCAGCAGGCTGGGCACCGGGGAGCTGTTTTTT. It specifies CASRLGTGELFF.